The clone carrying this T cell receptor beta chain was seen many times. Different DNA sequences within this sample yield the same CDR3. Patients underwent thyroid surgery, and none had received any treatment before it. Germline CDR1 and CDR2: MDHEN and SYDVKM. CDR3 length equals 14 residues. V was shortened by 7 bases and J by 4 bases, with 14 bases between the two germline ends. MiXCR was used by TCRdb to re-call the PCR reads. Counted here are fewer than 30,000 clones, about a sixth occurring once; the ten biggest clones make up about 4.8%. The data originate from a study of metastatic and nonmetastatic thyroid tumors. About the research overall: Comparative analysis of repertoires was undertaken across blood and tumor or nodule tissue obtained from malignant and benign thyroid patients.

The TCR originated in a female donor with papillary thyroid cancer or a benign thyroid nodule (not recorded which). Some clones in this sample may be carry-over from other donors' samples. The V gene is TRBV28, the J gene TRBJ1-5; possible D gene TRBD1, 5 bases. The sample comprised blood. The CDR3, as DNA: TGTGCCAGCACACGGGGCGATTGGAATCAGCCCCAGCATTTT. This encodes CASTRGDWNQPQHF.